This passage covers 30 T cell receptor beta chains from one sample sequenced in a study of control samples from healthy donors and cancer patients. Method: immunoSEQ multiplex PCR; TCRdb's copy keeps in-frame clones and lacks some. The table includes some 140,000 clones, roughly 92% detected once. The specimen was blood. These receptors were obtained from a man aged 25 to 40 in good health.

J is TRBJ2-1 and V is TRBV2; D may be TRBD2 (5 bases). Looked up from germline, CDR1 is SNHLY and CDR2 is FYNNEI. The CDR3 extends over 17 amino acids. Trimming removed 3 bases at V and 0 bases at J, with 15 bases between. The CDR3 region has the DNA TGTGCCAGCAGTGAGTCTCAAGTAAGCGGCTCCTACAATGAGCAGTTCTTC. It is translated as CASSESQVSGSYNEQFF. Filled out from reference TRBV2 and TRBJ2-1, the complete variable domain reads EPEVTQTPSHQVTQMGQEVILRCVPISNHLYFYWYRQILGQKVEFLVSFYNNEISEKSEIFDDQFSVERPDGSNFTLKIRSTKLEDSAMYFCASSESQVSGSYNEQFFGPGTRLTVL.

The gene calls are TRBV28 and TRBJ2-1; 9 positions agree with TRBD2. In germline, CDR1 is MDHEN, CDR2 SYDVKM. The CDR3 has 17 residues. V gave up 2 bases and J gave up 4 bases; unmatched junction bases: 9. The CDR3 sequence: CASSLEAAGGQYNEQFF. CDR3 coding DNA: TGTGCCAGCAGTTTAGAGGCGGCGGGAGGGCAGTACAATGAGCAGTTCTTC.

This clone showed up many times. The chain uses TRBV7-2 and TRBJ2-5; unclear D gene. The V end was cut by 2 bases, the J end by 5 bases, with 3 bases between. The CDR3 has 11 amino acids. Germline CDR1 reads SGHTA; CDR2 reads FQGNSA. CDR3 coding DNA: TGTGCCAGCAGCTTAACCGAGACCCAGTACTTC. Its translation is CASSLTETQYF.

This clone has only one observation. The chain's CDR3 is CASSQFQGQGVGYGYTF. Here the CDR3 DNA reads TGTGCCAGCAGCCAATTCCAGGGACAGGGGGTGGGCTATGGCTACACCTTC. V usage is TRBV7-2 and J usage is TRBJ1-2, with 11 bases identical to TRBD1. After removal of 5 bases from V and 4 bases from J, the junction contained 12 bases not matched to a gene. Germline V gene sequence: CDR1 SGHTA, CDR2 FQGNSA. The CDR3 is made up of 17 amino acids.

The chain recombines TRBV7-6 with TRBJ2-1, with TRBD2 identical over 7 bases. The CDR3 consists of 16 residues. Per germline, CDR1 SGHVS and CDR2 FNYEAQ. V gave up 5 bases and J gave up 4 bases; unmatched junction bases: 11. This CDR3 is CASSHRGGGVYNEQFF. In DNA, the CDR3 is TGTGCCAGCAGCCACCGAGGCGGGGGAGTTTACAATGAGCAGTTCTTC.

CDR3: CASSDRVGQPQHF. As DNA, the CDR3 is TGCGCCAGCAGTGACCGGGTAGGTCAGCCCCAGCATTTT. V and J are TRBV10-1 and TRBJ1-5; no firm D call. The V end lost 3 bases, the J end lost 6 bases, and 9 bases lay between the germline ends. The CDR3 has 13 residues. CDR1 and CDR2 (germline): WNHNN, SYGVQD (reference sequence).

The rearrangement joins TRBV28 to TRBJ1-5, with TRBD1 matching 9 bases. Germline V lookup: CDR1 MDHEN, CDR2 SYDVKM. This CDR3 is 14 amino acids long. The V segment lost 4 bases and the J segment 6 bases; nucleotides outside the gene matches: 4. CDR3 nucleotide sequence: TGTGCCAGCAGTTCGACAGGGGGGGTTCAGCCCCAGCATTTT. Its protein is CASSSTGGVQPQHF.

This chain links TRBV21-1 with TRBJ2-1; the D call TRBD2 from the table was never checked on the DNA. TRBV21-1 has pseudogene status. The CDR3 covers 20 residues. The CDR3 sequence: CASIPREGAIPPGSYNEQFF. For the CDR3, the DNA is TGTGCCAGCATCCCACGGGAGGGCGCTATCCCCCCGGGGTCCTACAATGAGCAGTTCTTC.

The chain uses TRBV6-5 and TRBJ2-6; D is unresolved. The CDR3 is 15 residues long. CDR1 is MNHEY, CDR2 SVGAGI, per germline. Trimming removed 5 bases from V and 0 bases from J, with 8 bases in between. This CDR3 reads CASSRALSGANVLTF. For the CDR3, the DNA is TGTGCCAGCAGTCGAGCCCTCTCTGGGGCCAACGTCCTGACTTTC.

The chain combines TRBV19 with TRBJ2-7; TRBD1 aligns across 7 bases. This CDR3 contains 15 residues. V trimming: 4 bases; J trimming: 5 bases; junction bases outside the gene matches: 11. Germline lookup yields CDR1 LNHDA and CDR2 SQIVND (reference sequence). The CDR3 region has the DNA TGTGCCAGTAGTAAAGGGGGCCCCCTAATGAACGAGCAGTACTTC. Translated, it gives CASSKGGPLMNEQYF.

This chain joins TRBV27 and TRBJ2-1; D may be TRBD1 or TRBD2 (5 bases each). Germline values: CDR1 MNHEY, CDR2 SMNVEV (reference sequence). V was trimmed by 4 bases and J by 5 bases, leaving 9 bases between them. The CDR3 consists of 13 residues. The CDR3 is CASSYGTDNEQFF. The CDR3 DNA is TGTGCCAGCAGTTACGGGACGGACAATGAGCAGTTCTTC.

V gene TRBV30 combines with J gene TRBJ1-1, with D hard to call. This CDR3 is 12 amino acids long. V lost 0 bases, J lost 8 bases, and 10 bases lay in between. The V gene's germline CDR1 is GTSNPN and CDR2 SVGIG (reference sequence). This CDR3 reads CAWSVRQGEAFF. In DNA, the CDR3 is TGTGCCTGGAGTGTACGTCAAGGGGAAGCTTTCTTT. Looking up the rest from reference TRBV30 and TRBJ1-1 gives the full variable domain: SQTIHQWPATLVQPVGSPLSLECTVEGTSNPNLYWYRQAAGRGLQLLFYSVGIGQISSEVPQNLSASRPQDRQFILSSKKLLLSDSGFYLCAWSVRQGEAFFGQGTRLTVV.

The chain has TRBV9 and TRBJ2-1, with a weak D call TRBD2 (5 bases). The germline V and J ends were trimmed by 4 bases and 2 bases, with 13 bases remaining between them. CDR1 is SGDLS, CDR2 YYNGEE, per germline. The CDR3 runs to 15 residues. CDR3 sequence reads: CASSSAGVPYNEQFF. The CDR3 nucleotides read TGTGCCAGCAGCTCTGCGGGCGTTCCCTACAATGAGCAGTTCTTC.

The rearrangement joins TRBV2 to TRBJ1-2; no clear D gene. This CDR3 spans 12 amino acids. The germline V gene has CDR1 SNHLY and CDR2 FYNNEI. V was clipped by 3 bases and J by 1 base, with 3 bases between them. CDR3 amino acids: CASSEHNYGYTF. CDR3 in DNA: TGTGCCAGCAGTGAGCATAACTATGGCTACACCTTC.

The chain couples TRBV29-1 to TRBJ1-2; 8 nucleotides line up with TRBD1. There are 14 residues in the CDR3. Germline V gene lookup returns CDR1 SQVTM and CDR2 ANQGSEA. J lost 3 bases, V lost 6 bases, and 9 bases had no gene match. CDR3 protein: CSVGQGGFDYGYTF. DNA of the CDR3: TGCAGCGTCGGACAGGGCGGTTTCGACTATGGCTACACCTTC.

The chain links TRBV28 to TRBJ2-7; D perhaps matches TRBD1 (6 bases). This CDR3 contains 15 residues. CDR1 is MDHEN and CDR2 is SYDVKM in the germline V gene. Trimming removed 5 bases at V and 7 bases at J, with 21 bases between. CDR3 nucleotide sequence: TGTGCCAGCAGTGGAAGGGACAAACGGGCGGGTGAGCAGTACTTC. Its translation is CASSGRDKRAGEQYF.

This chain joins TRBV18 and TRBJ2-7; 15 bases are a match to TRBD2. The CDR3 consists of 16 residues. Germline V gene data show CDR1 as KGHSH and CDR2 as LQKENI. V lost 5 bases and J lost 7; bases outside the gene matches: 9. The CDR3 reads CASSGTSGRISGEQYF. Written as DNA, the CDR3 is TGTGCCAGCTCAGGGACTAGCGGGAGGATCTCTGGAGAGCAGTACTTC.

This clone was detected only a few times. This chain links TRBV7-2 with TRBJ2-3, with D hard to call. This CDR3 is built from 14 residues. The V end lost 5 bases, the J end lost 2 bases, and 11 bases lay between the germline ends. Germline CDR1 SGHTA, CDR2 FQGNSA. The CDR3 here is CASSQDGPTDTQYF. The CDR3 DNA reads as TGTGCCAGCAGCCAAGACGGGCCCACAGATACGCAGTATTTT.

The sample holds one count of this clone. The V gene is TRBV30, the J gene TRBJ1-1; 7 nucleotides align to TRBD1. CDR3 length: 14 residues. Looked up from germline, CDR1 is GTSNPN and CDR2 is SVGIG (reference sequence). Unmatched junction bases numbered 10, after V lost 3 bases and J lost 6 bases. CDR3 protein: CAWSFLTGRAEAFF. The CDR3 DNA reads TGTGCCTGGAGCTTCCTGACAGGGCGTGCTGAAGCTTTCTTT. Together with reference TRBV30 and TRBJ1-1, the CDR3 gives the full variable domain: SQTIHQWPATLVQPVGSPLSLECTVEGTSNPNLYWYRQAAGRGLQLLFYSVGIGQISSEVPQNLSASRPQDRQFILSSKKLLLSDSGFYLCAWSFLTGRAEAFFGQGTRLTVV.

This chain links TRBV4-3 with TRBJ2-1, with 7 bases aligning to TRBD2. The CDR3 consists of 17 residues. Germline lookup yields CDR1 LGHNA and CDR2 YSLEER. Germline trimming cut 0 bases from V and 8 bases from J; bases unmatched to any gene: 13. The CDR3 sequence: CASSQDYAGRMSDEQFF. CDR3 nucleotide sequence: TGCGCCAGCAGCCAAGATTATGCCGGGAGGATGAGCGATGAGCAGTTCTTC.

The rearrangement links TRBV5-5 to TRBJ1-1; D call uncertain. The CDR3 loop spans 17 amino acids. V lost 2 bases and J lost 1, with 18 bases in between. Per germline, CDR1 SGHKS and CDR2 YYEKEE (reference sequence). DNA for the CDR3: TGTGCCAGCAGCTTATTGTTTGTTGGAAACGGGAACACTGAAGCTTTCTTT. It translates to CASSLLFVGNGNTEAFF. Variable domain in full (rest from reference TRBV5-5 and TRBJ1-1): DAGVTQSPTHLIKTRGQQVTLRCSPISGHKSVSWYQQVLGQGPQFIFQYYEKEERGRGNFPDRFSARQFPNYSSELNVNALLLGDSALYLCASSLLFVGNGNTEAFFGQGTRLTVV.

The chain uses TRBV20-1 and TRBJ2-7, with D possibly matching TRBD2 (6 bases). This CDR3 spans 11 amino acids. The germline CDR1 and CDR2 sequences are DFQATT and SNEGSKA (reference sequence). Trimming shortened V by 6 bases and J by 7 bases, and 13 bases separated the two germline ends. The chain's CDR3 is CSAGTLGEQYF. The CDR3 coding sequence is TGCAGTGCCGGGACTCTAGGAGAGCAGTACTTC.

The CDR3 protein is CASSPGTSVNTEAFF. DNA of the CDR3: TGTGCCAGCAGCCCGGGGACAAGTGTGAACACTGAAGCTTTCTTT. The chain carries TRBV7-9 and TRBJ1-1; the D gene is possibly TRBD1 (6 bases). The V and J ends lost 5 bases and 0 bases respectively, with 13 bases between them. This CDR3 is 15 amino acids long. The germline gives CDR1 SEHNR, CDR2 FQNEAQ (reference sequence). The variable domain in full, completed from reference TRBV7-9 and TRBJ1-1, reads DTGVSQNPRHKITKRGQNVTFRCDPISEHNRLYWYRQTLGQGPEFLTYFQNEAQLEKSRLLSDRFSAERPKGSFSTLEIQRTEQGDSAMYLCASSPGTSVNTEAFFGQGTRLTVV.

The chain links TRBV29-1 to TRBJ2-6, with D possibly matching TRBD2 (6 bases). The germline V gene has CDR1 SQVTM and CDR2 ANQGSEA. V was clipped by 1 base and J by 4 bases, with 11 bases between them. The CDR3 spans 15 residues. Written as DNA, the CDR3 is TGCAGCGTTGAAGGGGCGGGGTCCGGGGCCAACGTCCTGACTTTC. Amino acids: CSVEGAGSGANVLTF. Looking up the rest from reference TRBV29-1 and TRBJ2-6 gives the full variable domain: SAVISQKPSRDICQRGTSLTIQCQVDSQVTMMFWYRQQPGQSLTLIATANQGSEATYESGFVIDKFPISRPNLTFSTLTVSNMSPEDSSIYLCSVEGAGSGANVLTFGAGSRLTVL.

The genes are TRBV28 and TRBJ1-1; D gene uncertain. CDR1 and CDR2 (germline): MDHEN, SYDVKM. V was cut by 2 bases and J by 0 bases, with 16 bases left in between. CDR3 length: 17 amino acids. CDR3 amino acids: CASSLITLGRVNTEAFF. CDR3 bases: TGTGCCAGCAGTTTAATCACCCTCGGCCGGGTGAACACTGAAGCTTTCTTT.

The chain couples TRBV18 to TRBJ1-2; 8 bases are shared with TRBD1. Germline loops: CDR1 KGHSH, CDR2 LQKENI. The CDR3 has 16 residues. V shed 2 bases and J 2 bases; nucleotides not matched to a gene: 7. CDR3 sequence (DNA): TGTGCCAGCTCACCAGGGCGACAGGGGATGAACTATGGCTACACCTTC. Translation: CASSPGRQGMNYGYTF.

This clone has more than one count but fewer than ten. The CDR3, as DNA: TGTGCCAGCAGCTTATCCGAAAGCGGGAGGGGGTATGAGCAGTTCTTC. Translated: CASSLSESGRGYEQFF. This chain connects TRBV7-9 to TRBJ2-1, with TRBD2 matching over 10 bases. The germline CDR1 and CDR2 sequences are SEHNR and FQNEAQ (reference sequence). This CDR3 comprises 16 residues. Trimming removed 2 bases from V and 8 bases from J; junction bases left unmatched: 9.

The V and J genes are TRBV14 and TRBJ1-2; 7 bases are a match to TRBD1. The CDR3 extends over 15 amino acids. The V gene's germline CDR1 is SGHDN and CDR2 FVKESK. V shed 2 bases and J 0 bases; nucleotides not matched to a gene: 3. The CDR3 DNA sequence: TGTGCCAGCAGCCAACGGCAGGGGGCTAACTATGGCTACACCTTC. This sequence encodes CASSQRQGANYGYTF.

V gene TRBV7-2 combines with J gene TRBJ2-2; 9 positions agree with TRBD2. Losses at the gene ends were 2 bases for V and 5 bases for J; bases not matched to a gene: 6. The CDR3 runs 16 residues. Germline V gives CDR1 SGHTA, CDR2 FQGNSA. The CDR3 region has the DNA TGTGCCAGCAGCTTAATAGCGGGAGATTTAACCGGGGAGCTGTTTTTT. Residues: CASSLIAGDLTGELFF. Full variable domain (rest looked up from reference TRBV7-2 and TRBJ2-2): GAGVSQSPSNKVTEKGKDVELRCDPISGHTALYWYRQSLGQGLEFLIYFQGNSAPDKSGLPSDRFSAERTGGSVSTLTIQRTQQEDSAVYLCASSLIAGDLTGELFFGEGSRLTVL.

The chain joins TRBV14 to TRBJ2-1, with D unclear. The CDR3 is made up of 14 amino acids. V was pared by 3 bases and J by 7 bases, with 13 bases between. The germline CDR1 and CDR2 sequences are SGHDN and FVKESK. The DNA of the CDR3 is TGTGCCAGCAGCCATTCCCCAGTACGGAATGAGCAGTTCTTC. It encodes CASSHSPVRNEQFF.